Each of the 5 T cell receptor beta chains below was sequenced from the same sample in a study of cytomegalovirus exposure and HLA in healthy donors. The protocol was immunoSEQ multiplex PCR, while the TCRdb copy is restricted to in-frame clones and leaves out a portion. Of about 97,000 clones listed, roughly 95% are singletons. The sample consisted of PBMCs. These TCRs come from a woman younger than 35 in good health and CMV-seronegative.

The rearrangement joins TRBV7-3 to TRBJ2-7; TRBD2 matches 11 bases. With V trimmed by 2 bases and J by 0 bases, 0 bases remained unmatched. CDR1 and CDR2 (germline): SGHTA, FQGTGA. The CDR3 is 15 residues long. The CDR3 region has the DNA TGTGCCAGCAGCTTACTAGCGGGGGGCTCCTACGAGCAGTACTTC. As protein: CASSLLAGGSYEQYF.

This rearrangement joins TRBV2 to TRBJ2-7, with TRBD1 matching over 8 bases. Germline V lookup: CDR1 SNHLY, CDR2 FYNNEI. With V trimmed by 6 bases and J by 0 bases, 7 bases remained unmatched. This CDR3 is built from 15 residues. The CDR3 loop is CASSPGQVTSYEQYF. The CDR3 DNA reads as TGTGCCAGCAGCCCGGGACAGGTGACCTCCTACGAGCAGTACTTC.

This chain uses TRBV2 with TRBJ2-1; tentative D call: TRBD2 (6 bases). The V gene lost 7 bases and the J gene lost 4 bases, with 11 bases spanning the gap. Germline V gives CDR1 SNHLY, CDR2 FYNNEI. The CDR3 covers 13 residues. CDR3 amino acids: CASNVLAYNEQFF. The CDR3 DNA reads TGTGCCAGCAACGTACTAGCTTACAATGAGCAGTTCTTC.

The chain uses TRBV6-5 and TRBJ2-3, with 7 positions matching TRBD2. The CDR3 runs to 13 residues. Germline V lookup: CDR1 MNHEY, CDR2 SVGAGI. The ends lost 4 bases at V and 4 bases at J; junction bases unmatched: 2. CDR3 sequence (DNA): TGTGCCAGCAGTTGGGCGGGAGCAGATACGCAGTATTTT. Encoded protein: CASSWAGADTQYF.

This clone was counted once. V and J are TRBV7-8 and TRBJ2-7; TRBD2 is a possible D gene (6 bases). V lost 5 bases, J lost 4 bases, and 15 bases lay in between. CDR1 is SGHVS, CDR2 FQNEAQ, per germline. The CDR3 loop spans 14 amino acids. CDR3: CASSPRSGLYEQYF. In nucleotides, the CDR3 is TGTGCCAGCAGCCCGCGTAGCGGTCTATACGAGCAGTACTTC.